This T cell receptor beta chain appears in the sequencing data of a study of cytomegalovirus exposure and HLA in healthy donors. Findings and limits, study-wide: The availability of immune exposure information extended only to CMV serostatus. Upon later analysis, HLA-associated TCR beta chains proved more clonally expanded than other, equally common chains. It was taken for granted in presence/absence analyses that sequencing depth across donors was roughly uniform.

Primers: 60 Vbeta forward and 13 Jbeta reverse. Sequencing was performed with immunoSEQ multiplex PCR; in TCRdb, only in-frame clones are kept and a portion is missing. The data contain about 170,000 clones, 84% of them singletons. The length of the CDR3 is 13 residues. The ends were cut back, 5 bases at V and 3 bases at J, with 10 bases in the middle. Germline CDR1 is SGHNT and CDR2 is YENEEA. This clone was seen repeatedly, ten times or more. What it binds is unknown. This rearrangement joins TRBV11-3 to TRBJ1-1; no reliable D call. Material: PBMCs. This clonotype originated in a girl under 18 in good health and CMV-seropositive. The CDR3 nucleotides are TGTGCCAGCAGCGTGACACCCTACACTGAAGCTTTCTTT. Translated: CASSVTPYTEAFF.